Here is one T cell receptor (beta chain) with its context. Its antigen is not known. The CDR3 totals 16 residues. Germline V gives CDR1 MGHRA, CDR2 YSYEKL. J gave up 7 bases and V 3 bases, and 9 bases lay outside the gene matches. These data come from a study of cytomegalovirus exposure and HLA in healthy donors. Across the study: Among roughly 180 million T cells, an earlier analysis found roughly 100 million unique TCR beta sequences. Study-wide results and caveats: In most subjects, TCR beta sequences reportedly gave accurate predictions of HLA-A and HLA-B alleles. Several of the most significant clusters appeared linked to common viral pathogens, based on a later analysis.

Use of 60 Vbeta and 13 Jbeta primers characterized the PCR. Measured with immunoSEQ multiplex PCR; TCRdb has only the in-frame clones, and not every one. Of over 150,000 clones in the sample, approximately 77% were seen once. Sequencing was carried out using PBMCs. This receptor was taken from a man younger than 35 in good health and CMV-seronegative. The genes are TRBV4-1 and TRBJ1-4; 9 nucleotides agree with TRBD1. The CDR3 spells CASSQLQGAGSEKLFF. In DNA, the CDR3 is TGCGCCAGCAGCCAGCTACAGGGGGCGGGGAGTGAAAAACTGTTTTTT.